This T cell receptor beta chain came from a study of T cell responses to AZD1222 COVID-19 vaccine. Overall study results and limits: Increased Spike-specific TCR breadth and depth were observed after two AZD1222 doses.

Assay used: immunoSEQ multiplex PCR; TCRdb lists only in-frame clones, some missing. The data show about 190,000 clones, 85% to 90% seen once. To note about this clone: Its antigen is undetermined.

V was shortened by 1 base and J by 5 bases, with 6 bases between the two germline ends. The CDR3 extends over 13 amino acids. Looked up from germline, CDR1 is PRHDT and CDR2 is FYEKMQ (reference sequence). The clonotype originates from an adult in good health. The specimen comprised peripheral blood, sampled on day 0 of AZD1222 vaccination. The chain uses TRBV13 and TRBJ1-5; tentative D call: TRBD1 (5 bases). CDR3 DNA: TGTGCCAGCAGCTTAGAAGGGGATCAGCCCCAGCATTTT. It yields the protein CASSLEGDQPQHF.